What follows describes a single T cell receptor (beta chain). Its target is unknown. The data were obtained in a study of cytomegalovirus exposure and HLA in healthy donors. PCR used 60 Vbeta primers and 13 Jbeta primers. Here immunoSEQ multiplex PCR was the method, and the copy in TCRdb shows in-frame clones only, minus some. The table for this sample gives 110,000 to 150,000 clones. The length of the CDR3 is 15 residues. With 1 base removed from V and 13 bases from J, the gap between germline ends came to 21 bases. CDR1 and CDR2 (germline): LNHNV, YYDKDF (reference sequence). Study-level findings and limits: The study recorded some 160 TCR beta chains that were cytomegalovirus-associated. A missense variant in DCLRE1C was later tied to TCR beta V- and J-gene trimming.

Sequenced sample: PBMCs. The chain links TRBV15 to TRBJ2-3, with a weak D call TRBD2 (6 bases). The clonotype was recovered from a male donor in good health and CMV-seronegative. CDR3 loop: CATSRVIERDFKKYF. In nucleotides, the CDR3 is TGTGCCACCAGCAGAGTTATCGAACGGGACTTCAAGAAGTATTTT.